This TCR beta chain was captured in a study of T cells in Graves' hyperthyroidism and ophthalmopathy. Turning to the study itself: Peripheral blood draws took place at initial diagnosis, ahead of any treatment.

Template material for amplifying TCR beta CDR3 regions consisted of RNA transcripts. TCR CDR3 underwent first-round RT-PCR with the HTBI primer set. TCRdb analysed the multiplex PCR reads with MiXCR anew, one entry per CDR3 protein. Altogether about 290,000 distinct CDR3 sequences are present, 16% being singletons, with the ten largest covering approximately 33%. CDR1 is MGHRA, CDR2 YSYEKL, per germline. There are 15 residues in the CDR3. V dropped 0 bases and J dropped 5; count of bases not matched to a gene: 6. This clonotype was seen a few times. The clonotype was recovered from a man aged 25 to 45 with Graves' hyperthyroidism. Material: blood. The chain links TRBV4-1 to TRBJ2-7; 8 nucleotides line up with TRBD1. CDR3 in amino acids: CASSQDRAGGNEQYF. For the CDR3, the DNA is TGCGCCAGCAGCCAAGATCGGGCAGGGGGCAACGAGCAGTACTTC.